This TCR beta chain was captured in a study of cytomegalovirus exposure and HLA in healthy donors. Use of 60 Vbeta and 13 Jbeta primers characterized the PCR. This table comes from immunoSEQ multiplex PCR, and its TCRdb copy is limited to in-frame clones, with some not included. The sample contains 120,000 or so clones, about 80% of which appear only once. Notes on this clone: Its antigen is undetermined.

The CDR3 runs to 18 residues. Trimming stripped 4 bases from V and 0 bases from J, with 19 bases between. Germline-derived CDR1 and CDR2 are LGHNT and FRNRAP. Study-wide results and caveats: Analysis was performed later, and it showed HLA-associated TCR beta chains to be more clonally expanded than equally common others. Despite most TCR sequences being rare, some public TCRs occurred in many donors. By HLA locus, TCR association rates varied in a later analysis, with DRB1 showing the most and HLA-C the fewest.

This chain connects TRBV12-5 to TRBJ1-5; D is ambiguous. The specimen sequenced was PBMCs. This clonotype was obtained from a man in his thirties or forties in good health and CMV-seronegative. The CDR3 region has the DNA TGTGCTAGTGGTTCCCCCCGGTATACTACCCTTAGCAATCAGCCCCAGCATTTT. Translation gives CASGSPRYTTLSNQPQHF.